This T cell receptor beta chain is from a study of blood T cells in healthy people across ages. The study's findings and limits: TCR beta diversity, measured per million T cells, fell in a roughly linear way with age. Donors of long life had a larger count of naive CD4+ cells and greater diversity than aged donors.

Using a J-beta primer mix together with a sample-barcoded 5' primer, a second PCR was run for roughly 6 to 12 cycles. A single record per CDR3 protein comes from TCRdb applying MiXCR to the 5' RACE reads. The repertoire holds 850,000 or so distinct CDR3 sequences, with under 30% as singletons. The germline V and J ends were trimmed by 4 bases and 0 bases, with 19 bases remaining between them. Germline V gene sequence: CDR1 SGHRS, CDR2 YFSETQ. The CDR3 is 17 amino acids. This clonotype was detected only a few times. Its antigen is unknown. The sequencing input was blood. This chain links TRBV5-1 with TRBJ1-2, with a possible D match to TRBD1 (6 bases). This TCR derives from a woman older than 75 in good health. The CDR3, as DNA: TGCGCCAGCAGCGCGACTCCCCTACAGGGCTCTAACTATGGCTACACCTTC. Residues: CASSATPLQGSNYGYTF.